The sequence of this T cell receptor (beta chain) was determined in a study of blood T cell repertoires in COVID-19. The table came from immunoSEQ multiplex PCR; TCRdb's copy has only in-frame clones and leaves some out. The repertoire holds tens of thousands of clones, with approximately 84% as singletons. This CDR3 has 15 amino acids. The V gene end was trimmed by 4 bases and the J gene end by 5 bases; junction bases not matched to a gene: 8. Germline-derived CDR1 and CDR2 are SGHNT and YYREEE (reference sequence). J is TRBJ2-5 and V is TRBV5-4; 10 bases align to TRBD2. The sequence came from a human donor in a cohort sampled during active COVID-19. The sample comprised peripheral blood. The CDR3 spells CASSPGLAGVETQYF. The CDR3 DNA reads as TGTGCCAGCAGCCCAGGGCTAGCGGGAGTTGAGACCCAGTACTTC.